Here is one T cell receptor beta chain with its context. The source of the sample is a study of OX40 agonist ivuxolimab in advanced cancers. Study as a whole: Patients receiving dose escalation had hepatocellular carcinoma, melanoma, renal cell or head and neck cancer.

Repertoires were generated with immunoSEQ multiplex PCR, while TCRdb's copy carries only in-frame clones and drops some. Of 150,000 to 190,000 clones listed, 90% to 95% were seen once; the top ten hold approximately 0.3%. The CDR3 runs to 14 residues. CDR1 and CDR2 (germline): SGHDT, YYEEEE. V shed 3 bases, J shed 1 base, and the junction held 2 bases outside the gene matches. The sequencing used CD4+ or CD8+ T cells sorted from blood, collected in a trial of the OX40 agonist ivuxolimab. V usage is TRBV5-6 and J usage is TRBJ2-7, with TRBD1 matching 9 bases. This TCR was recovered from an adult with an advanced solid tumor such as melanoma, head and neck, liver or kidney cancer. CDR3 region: CASSSGTGSYEQYF. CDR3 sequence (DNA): TGTGCCAGCAGCTCGGGGACAGGGTCCTACGAGCAGTACTTC.